One T cell receptor beta chain is described in this entry. Its antigen remains unidentified. The CDR3 is 15 residues long. The V gene's germline CDR1 is SGHVS and CDR2 FQNEAQ. V shed 9 bases and J 3 bases; nucleotides not matched to a gene: 9. This specimen comes from a study of cytomegalovirus exposure and HLA in healthy donors. The overall study: From donors who were HLA-typed, an early data release held approximately 84 million unique TCRs. Study results and caveats: Later analysis demonstrated an association between a missense DCLRE1C variant and TCR beta V- and J-gene trimming. There were about 160 TCR beta chains listed as cytomegalovirus-associated.

Primers: 60 Vbeta forward and 13 Jbeta reverse. Sequencing used immunoSEQ multiplex PCR; TCRdb keeps in-frame clones, though not all of them. The repertoire has around 220,000 clones, 75% to 80% of them found once; the top ten carry 1.5% to 2%. The TCR was taken from a man in his late teens or twenties in good health and CMV-seronegative. The specimen sequenced was PBMCs. V usage is TRBV7-8 and J usage is TRBJ2-1; 9 positions agree with TRBD1. The CDR3, as DNA: TGTGCCAGTGGGTCGTGGACAGGGGACTACAATGAGCAGTTCTTC. It yields the protein CASGSWTGDYNEQFF.